These 7 T cell receptor beta chains share one sample of origin, sequenced in a study. MiXCR, applied by TCRdb to the 5' RACE reads, yields one record per CDR3 protein. Of approximately 23,000 distinct CDR3 sequences in the sample, around 30% were seen once. Sequenced sample: tumor-infiltrating naive CD4+ T cells sorted from the breast tumor. Indicated subset: naive CD4+ T cells, CD4+CD45RA+CD25-. The receptors come from a female donor with breast cancer.

The J gene is TRBJ1-5, the V gene TRBV20-1; D may be TRBD1 (6 bases). The CDR3 runs to 14 residues. Germline V lookup: CDR1 DFQATT, CDR2 SNEGSKA (reference sequence). Trimming left V 1 base short and J 7 bases short, with 14 bases between. CDR3: CSARAGHYLQPQHF. The CDR3 coding sequence is TGCAGTGCTAGAGCGGGACACTATTTGCAGCCCCAGCATTTT.

This clonotype was seen a handful of times. The V and J genes are TRBV24-1 and TRBJ2-1; 12 bases line up with TRBD2. V gave up 2 bases and J gave up 8 bases; unmatched junction bases: 6. Germline values: CDR1 KGHDR, CDR2 SFDVKD. The CDR3 is 16 amino acids. CDR3 sequence: CATSDWTSGMIHEQFF. CDR3 DNA sequence: TGTGCCACCAGTGATTGGACTAGCGGGATGATCCATGAGCAGTTCTTC.

This clonotype was found a few times. This chain uses TRBV9 with TRBJ1-1; TRBD1 might be the D (5 bases). The germline V gene encodes CDR1 SGDLS and CDR2 YYNGEE. The CDR3 totals 14 residues. V dropped 0 bases and J dropped 4 bases, with 10 bases sitting between them. This CDR3 is CASSVAWGSTEAFF. The CDR3 bases are TGTGCCAGCAGCGTAGCTTGGGGGAGCACTGAAGCTTTCTTT.

Turning to this clonotype: A read error may account for a junction end that differs from germline. The chain couples TRBV5-5 to TRBJ1-5, with unresolved D. From germline, CDR1 is SGHKS and CDR2 YYEKEE (reference sequence). The CDR3 is 13 residues long. The CDR3: CASSGGSNQPQHF. CDR3 in DNA: TGCGCCAGCAGCGGCGGTAGCAATCAGCCCCAGCATTTT. Full variable domain (outside the CDR3, taken from reference TRBV5-5 and TRBJ1-5): DAGVTQSPTHLIKTRGQQVTLRCSPISGHKSVSWYQQVLGQGPQFIFQYYEKEERGRGNFPDRFSARQFPNYSSELNVNALLLGDSALYLCASSGGSNQPQHFGDGTRLSIL.

Relative to its sample, this clonotype is medium-sized. V usage is TRBV7-3 and J usage is TRBJ1-6; possible D gene TRBD1, 5 bases. In germline, CDR1 is SGHTA, CDR2 FQGTGA. There are 13 residues in the CDR3. The V gene lost 3 bases and the J gene lost 7 bases, with 7 bases spanning the gap. As DNA, the CDR3 is TGTGCCAGCAGCTTCGGGGGAAATTCACCCCTCCACTTT. Protein product: CASSFGGNSPLHF.

As for this clonotype: The junction differs from germline at one of its ends, possibly a read error. The V call is TRBV10-3, the J call TRBJ2-7; a possible D gene is TRBD2 (5 bases). CDR1 and CDR2 (germline): ENHRY, SYGVKD. There are 13 residues in the CDR3. Here the CDR3 reads CAIRGARAYEQHF. The CDR3 coding sequence is TGTGCCATCCGGGGAGCGAGAGCGTACGAGCAGCACTTC.

This clonotype was seen at least ten times. The chain carries TRBV2 and TRBJ2-1, with 7 bases matching TRBD2. The CDR3 spans 17 residues. Germline V lookup: CDR1 SNHLY, CDR2 FYNNEI. The CDR3 DNA reads TGTGCTTCCTCCTATTCTTACCGAGGGAGGGCCAACAATGAGCAGTTCTTC. Translation gives CASSYSYRGRANNEQFF. The full variable domain, in which reference TRBV2 and TRBJ2-1 provide the parts outside the CDR3, is EPEVTQTPSHQVTQMGQEVILRCVPISNHLYFYWYRQILGQKVEFLVSFYNNEISEKSEIFDDQFSVERPDGSNFTLKIRSTKLEDSAMYFCASSYSYRGRANNEQFFGPGTRLTVL.